The 21 T cell receptor beta chains listed next were all sequenced from one sample in a study of technical replicates of blood from a handful of donors. The method was immunoSEQ multiplex PCR; TCRdb's version includes in-frame clones alone and lacks a portion of them. Of around 79,000 clones in the sample, 75% to 95% were seen once. Sequences were obtained from T cells isolated from PBMCs. All receptors come from a human donor in good health.

This sequence joins TRBV2 and TRBJ1-2, with D perhaps matching TRBD1 (5 bases). CDR3 size: 14 residues. V was shortened by 2 bases and J by 6 bases, with 13 bases between the two germline ends. From germline, CDR1 is SNHLY and CDR2 FYNNEI. The CDR3 nucleotides are TGTGCCAGCAGTGAAATGCAGGGAAGGAATGGCTACACCTTC. It translates to CASSEMQGRNGYTF.

The chain couples TRBV5-4 to TRBJ1-4; 11 bases match TRBD1. The germline V gene encodes CDR1 SGHNT and CDR2 YYREEE (reference sequence). V shed 4 bases and J 10 bases; nucleotides not matched to a gene: 9. The CDR3 loop spans 15 amino acids. This CDR3 reads CASSPGGQGAGKLFF. The DNA of the CDR3 is TGTGCCAGCAGCCCGGGCGGACAGGGGGCGGGAAAACTGTTTTTT.

V and J are TRBV27 and TRBJ2-7; D is perhaps TRBD2 (6 bases). Germline CDR1 is MNHEY and CDR2 is SMNVEV (reference sequence). Deletions cut 1 base from V and 1 base from J, with 8 bases between. The CDR3 has 14 amino acids. The CDR3 DNA reads as TGTGCCAGCAGTTTATTGGGGACTTCCTACGAGCAGTACTTC. Translated, it gives CASSLLGTSYEQYF.

The chain recombines TRBV28 with TRBJ1-1, with a possible D match to TRBD1 (5 bases). Germline V gene lookup returns CDR1 MDHEN and CDR2 SYDVKM. The ends were cut back, 5 bases at V and 1 base at J, with 11 bases in the middle. The CDR3 is 14 amino acids. The CDR3 here is CASSKPGPNTEAFF. The DNA for the CDR3 is TGTGCCAGCAGTAAGCCAGGGCCGAACACTGAAGCTTTCTTT.

Note on this clone: Because the CDR3's place on the DNA is in doubt, the DNA is left out and the CDR3 is given as listed by TCRdb. V gene TRBV4-1 combines with J gene TRBJ2-7; TRBD2 is the table's D call, not checked against the DNA. From germline, CDR1 is MGHRA and CDR2 YSYEKL. Both ends counted, the CDR3 spans 17 residues. The CDR3 sequence is CASSQVLRARRDYEQYF.

This sequence joins TRBV19 and TRBJ2-1; weak D call: TRBD2 (6 bases). Germline V gives CDR1 LNHDA, CDR2 SQIVND (reference sequence). Deletions cut 7 bases from V and 2 bases from J, with 9 bases between. The CDR3 is 13 amino acids. In DNA, the CDR3 is TGTGCCAGTACTAGCGAACCCTACAATGAGCAGTTCTTC. Protein product: CASTSEPYNEQFF.

The rearrangement uses TRBV19 and TRBJ1-1, with D possibly matching TRBD1 (5 bases). Germline lookup yields CDR1 LNHDA and CDR2 SQIVND (reference sequence). This CDR3 has 14 amino acids. V lost 6 bases and J 4 bases, leaving 15 bases between the germline ends. CDR3 amino acids: CASSNAGPGTEAFF. The CDR3 DNA is TGTGCCAGTAGCAACGCAGGGCCGGGCACTGAAGCTTTCTTT. Full variable domain (remainder filled in from reference TRBV19 and TRBJ1-1): DGGITQSPKYLFRKEGQNVTLSCEQNLNHDAMYWYRQDPGQGLRLIYYSQIVNDFQKGDIAEGYSVSREKKESFPLTVTSAQKNPTAFYLCASSNAGPGTEAFFGQGTRLTVV.

CDR3 sequence (DNA): TGTGCCACCAGCAGAGATCTTCAACTCCCGGGCAATCAGCCCCAGCATTTT. Its translation is CATSRDLQLPGNQPQHF. This chain links TRBV15 with TRBJ1-5; D is uncertain. The V and J ends lost 0 bases and 2 bases respectively, with 14 bases between them. Germline-derived CDR1 and CDR2 are LNHNV and YYDKDF (reference sequence). The CDR3 totals 17 residues.

The gene calls are TRBV12-5 and TRBJ1-5; the D is unclear. This CDR3 region has 15 residues. V lost 7 bases to trimming and J lost 2 bases, with 15 bases between them. From germline, CDR1 is LGHNT and CDR2 FRNRAP. Written as DNA, the CDR3 is TGTGCTAGTGCCTGGAGTGGTAAGGGCAATCAGCCCCAGCATTTT. This gives the protein CASAWSGKGNQPQHF.

The rearrangement uses TRBV28 and TRBJ1-1; D is unclear. Germline V gives CDR1 MDHEN, CDR2 SYDVKM. The CDR3 runs 11 residues. V was cut by 7 bases and J by 6 bases, with 9 bases left in between. The CDR3 DNA follows: TGTGCCAGCAACGGGAAGGCTGAAGCTTTCTTT. It specifies CASNGKAEAFF.

The rearrangement links TRBV9 to TRBJ2-5; possibly TRBD1 for D (5 bases). This CDR3 contains 15 residues. Deletions cut 2 bases from V and 4 bases from J, with 15 bases between. Per germline, CDR1 SGDLS and CDR2 YYNGEE. The CDR3 is CASSVGQGVRETQYF. Here the CDR3 DNA reads TGTGCCAGCAGCGTTGGACAAGGGGTGAGAGAGACCCAGTACTTC.

The V call is TRBV28, the J call TRBJ2-1, with no clear D. Trimming took 2 bases from V and 7 from J, leaving 12 bases between them. The CDR3 contains 14 residues. Germline assignment: CDR1 MDHEN and CDR2 SYDVKM. The CDR3 sequence: CASSLVRQRNEQFF. The CDR3 coding sequence is TGTGCCAGCAGTTTAGTGCGCCAGAGGAATGAGCAGTTCTTC.

This rearrangement joins TRBV9 to TRBJ2-1, with D possibly matching TRBD2 (7 bases). The CDR3 contains 16 residues. V was trimmed by 4 bases and J by 4 bases, leaving 18 bases between them. Germline CDR1 is SGDLS and CDR2 is YYNGEE. CDR3: CASSSLGGGPYNEQFF. CDR3 nucleotide sequence: TGTGCCAGCAGCTCCCTCGGCGGGGGCCCTTACAATGAGCAGTTCTTC.

V is TRBV19 and J is TRBJ2-3; 11 bases are shared with TRBD1. V lost 3 bases, J lost 2 bases, and 1 base stayed unmatched. Germline CDR1 LNHDA, CDR2 SQIVND (reference sequence). This CDR3 region has 15 residues. The DNA for the CDR3 is TGTGCCAGTAGTATTGGACAGGGGGCCACAGATACGCAGTATTTT. Translated, it gives CASSIGQGATDTQYF.

The J gene is TRBJ2-2, the V gene TRBV6-1; TRBD1 matches at 7 bases. The CDR3 sequence is 15 residues long. CDR1 and CDR2 from the germline V gene are MNHNS and SASEGT. Trimming removed 8 bases from V and 6 bases from J; junction bases left unmatched: 12. The CDR3 loop is CASLRGGLFAGELFF. The CDR3 DNA reads TGTGCCAGCCTCAGAGGGGGCCTTTTCGCCGGGGAGCTGTTTTTT.

The CDR3 region is CAIRARTSGSNFEQFF. The DNA of the CDR3 is TGTGCCATCAGGGCCCGGACTAGCGGGAGCAACTTTGAGCAGTTCTTC. The V gene is TRBV10-3, the J gene TRBJ2-1, with 13 nucleotides matching TRBD2. Losses at the gene ends were 6 bases for V and 9 bases for J; bases not matched to a gene: 11. The CDR3 covers 16 residues. CDR1 ENHRY and CDR2 SYGVKD come from the germline V gene.

The chain joins TRBV4-2 to TRBJ2-5; 11 bases agree with TRBD1. This CDR3 is built from 16 residues. V was pared by 1 base and J by 1 base, with 2 bases of the junction left unmatched. Germline CDR1 LGHNA, CDR2 YNFKEQ. CDR3 sequence (DNA): TGTGCCAGCAGCCAAGGGACAGGGGGCCGCCAAGAGACCCAGTACTTC. Protein sequence: CASSQGTGGRQETQYF.

V and J are TRBV29-1 and TRBJ2-5, with 10 bases aligning to TRBD2. The CDR3 is 15 amino acids. V was pared by 2 bases and J by 5 bases, with 8 bases of the junction left unmatched. Germline lookup yields CDR1 SQVTM and CDR2 ANQGSEA. CDR3 sequence (DNA): TGCAGCGTTGAATTCCCTAGCGGGAGATCGGAGACCCAGTACTTC. Translating gives CSVEFPSGRSETQYF.

The chain is built from TRBV5-1 and TRBJ2-6; D is uncertain. Germline lookup yields CDR1 SGHRS and CDR2 YFSETQ. The V end was cut by 4 bases, the J end by 2 bases, with 16 bases between. The CDR3 sequence is 17 residues long. CDR3 sequence (DNA): TGCGCCAGCAGCCCGCAGCCGGGTTCTACTGGGGCCAACGTCCTGACTTTC. This codes for CASSPQPGSTGANVLTF.

V usage is TRBV2 and J usage is TRBJ1-2; D gene unclear. The CDR3 loop spans 10 amino acids. Germline CDR1 reads SNHLY; CDR2 reads FYNNEI. V shed 5 bases and J shed 8 bases, with 6 bases lying between them. CDR3 sequence reads: CASSSGGYTF. CDR3 bases: TGTGCCAGCAGTAGCGGCGGCTACACCTTC.

This chain joins TRBV19 and TRBJ1-3, with 10 bases fitting TRBD1. Germline V gene lookup returns CDR1 LNHDA and CDR2 SQIVND (reference sequence). V lost 6 bases to trimming and J lost 1 base; unmatched junction nucleotides: 6. This CDR3 comprises 16 residues. CDR3 nucleotides: TGTGCCAGTAGGAGTGACAGGGGGCTGTCTGGAAACACCATATATTTT. It is translated as CASRSDRGLSGNTIYF. Using reference TRBV19 and TRBJ1-3 for the parts outside the CDR3, the full variable domain is DGGITQSPKYLFRKEGQNVTLSCEQNLNHDAMYWYRQDPGQGLRLIYYSQIVNDFQKGDIAEGYSVSREKKESFPLTVTSAQKNPTAFYLCASRSDRGLSGNTIYFGEGSWLTVV.